These T cell receptor beta chains were read from a single sample in a study of cytomegalovirus exposure and HLA in healthy donors. The protocol was immunoSEQ multiplex PCR, while the TCRdb copy is restricted to in-frame clones and leaves out a portion. This table has tens of thousands of clones, approximately 80% appearing once. The sequencing sample was made of PBMCs. Source of these receptors: a human donor in good health. Each CDR3 is given with its conserved first and last residue. Each record gives: D gene, V gene, clone size, J gene, CDR3 protein, CDR3 DNA. D genes are given only for firm matches. Clone size is not always given. Where it is, it says once, few, many or a class for expanded clones.

-	TRBV5-1	-	TRBJ1-1	CASKPVVNTEAFF	TGCGCCAGCAAACCGGTAGTGAACACTGAAGCTTTCTTT
-	TRBV5-1	-	TRBJ1-2	CASSLTDTGYTF	TGCGCCAGCAGCCTTACGGACACTGGCTACACCTTC
-	TRBV27	-	TRBJ2-2	CASSPTFANTGELFF	TGTGCCAGCAGTCCAACATTCGCGAACACCGGGGAGCTGTTTTTT
-	TRBV12-5	-	TRBJ2-7	CASGLVGTGKGLEQYF	TGTGCTAGTGGTTTGGTAGGTACAGGGAAGGGGCTCGAGCAGTACTTC
TRBD2	TRBV18	-	TRBJ2-2	CASSSLAGGNTGELFF	TGTGCCAGCTCATCTTTAGCGGGAGGAAACACCGGGGAGCTGTTTTTT
TRBD2	TRBV18	-	TRBJ2-7	CASSPGLLSWEQYF	TGTGCCAGCTCACCGGGACTACTGAGCTGGGAGCAGTACTTC
-	TRBV4-3	few	TRBJ1-4	CASSQLINEKLFF	TGCGCCAGCAGCCAACTAATTAATGAAAAACTGTTTTTT
TRBD2	TRBV7-3	-	TRBJ2-3	CASSLPGTSGATDTQYF	TGTGCCAGCAGCTTACCCGGGACTAGCGGGGCCACAGATACGCAGTATTTT
-	TRBV14	-	TRBJ2-2	CASSKTVTGELFF	TGTGCCAGCAGCAAAACAGTCACCGGGGAGCTGTTTTTT
TRBD1	TRBV9	-	TRBJ2-6	CASSVPRDSSANVLTF	TGTGCCAGCAGCGTGCCCCGGGACAGCTCTGCGAACGTCCTGACTTTC
-	TRBV2	-	TRBJ2-3	CASSEMAGIVTDTQYF	TGTGCCAGCAGTGAAATGGCGGGAATTGTGACAGATACGCAGTATTTT
-	TRBV10-3	-	TRBJ2-3	CAIEGDTDTQYF	TGTGCCATCGAGGGGGACACAGATACGCAGTATTTT
TRBD1	TRBV7-6	-	TRBJ2-2	CASRLGTDFTGELFF	TGTGCCAGCAGACTAGGGACAGACTTCACCGGGGAGCTGTTTTTT
-	TRBV5-1	-	TRBJ2-1	CASQTRGAGYNEQFF	TGCGCCAGCCAAACCCGCGGGGCCGGTTACAATGAGCAGTTCTTC
-	TRBV29-1	-	TRBJ1-3	CSVGGVRNTIYF	TGCAGCGTTGGAGGTGTACGGAACACCATATATTTT
-	TRBV27	-	TRBJ1-2	CASSLSTAGLYGYTF	TGTGCCAGCAGTTTATCGACGGCAGGGCTTTATGGCTACACCTTC
TRBD2	TRBV28	once	TRBJ2-7	CASRTPGLAGVYEQYF	TGTGCCAGCCGGACTCCGGGACTAGCGGGAGTTTACGAGCAGTACTTC
-	TRBV7-3	-	TRBJ2-3	CASSLTLGAADTQYF	TGTGCCAGCAGCTTAACGTTGGGGGCGGCAGATACGCAGTATTTT
-	TRBV6-1	-	TRBJ1-2	CASSEAGGDGYTF	TGTGCCAGCAGTGAAGCCGGCGGGGATGGCTACACCTTC
TRBD1	TRBV2	few	TRBJ2-3	CASSTLGTGWLTDTQYF	TGTGCCAGCAGTACCCTGGGGACAGGGTGGTTGACAGATACGCAGTATTTT
-	TRBV30	-	TRBJ1-2	CAWSVLPRGGYTF	TGTGCCTGGAGTGTACTTCCCAGGGGCGGCTACACCTTC
TRBD2	TRBV30	-	TRBJ2-3	CAWSGLAGITDTQYF	TGTGCCTGGAGTGGCCTAGCGGGGATCACAGATACGCAGTATTTT
-	TRBV7-3	-	TRBJ1-1	CASSLGQANTEAFF	TGTGCCAGCAGCTTGGGTCAGGCGAACACTGAAGCTTTCTTT
-	TRBV5-4	-	TRBJ2-1	CASSYRGAGVQFF	TGTGCCAGCAGCTACAGGGGAGCGGGAGTTCAGTTCTTC
TRBD1	TRBV30	few	TRBJ1-2	CAWAGQGSNYGYTF	TGTGCCTGGGCGGGACAGGGAAGCAACTATGGCTACACCTTC
-	TRBV6-1	-	TRBJ1-1	CASLWGGTEAFF	TGTGCCAGCCTATGGGGAGGCACTGAAGCTTTCTTT
-	TRBV27	-	TRBJ1-4	CASSLGGVINEKLFF	TGTGCCAGCAGCCTCGGAGGGGTTATCAATGAAAAACTGTTTTTT
TRBD1	TRBV5-1	-	TRBJ1-2	CASSLEARGPANYGYTF	TGCGCCAGCAGCTTGGAGGCCAGGGGGCCCGCTAACTATGGCTACACCTTC
-	TRBV28	-	TRBJ1-4	CASIGGFWWKSSGYEKLFF	TGTGCCAGCATAGGGGGATTTTGGTGGAAGAGCTCCGGTTATGAAAAACTGTTTTTT
-	TRBV7-2	-	TRBJ1-5	CASSPVGAWVNQPQHF	TGTGCCAGCAGCCCCGTGGGGGCTTGGGTCAATCAGCCCCAGCATTTT
-	TRBV2	-	TRBJ1-5	CASSQEGMNQPQHF	TGTGCCAGCAGTCAGGAGGGAATGAATCAGCCCCAGCATTTT
TRBD1	TRBV10-3	-	TRBJ2-2	CAISGRSGGQATIPGELFF	TGTGCCATCAGTGGGCGGTCAGGGGGACAGGCGACCATCCCCGGGGAGCTGTTTTTT
TRBD2	TRBV15	-	TRBJ2-3	CATSSGGVADTQYF	TGTGCCACCTCTAGCGGCGGGGTGGCAGATACGCAGTATTTT
TRBD1	TRBV2	-	TRBJ2-7	CASTRTGGAYEQYF	TGTGCCAGCACCCGGACAGGTGGCGCCTACGAGCAGTACTTC
-	TRBV29-1	-	TRBJ1-1	CSVTWVQVGGEAFF	TGCAGCGTCACTTGGGTCCAGGTTGGTGGTGAAGCTTTCTTT